This entry describes one T cell receptor beta chain. In its sample, this clonotype was seen a few times. The clone's antigen remains unknown. Base qualities are not recorded, but no much larger clone differs from it by a single base. V is cut back by 2 bases and J by 5 bases, with 6 bases in the junction unmatched. There are 15 amino acids in the CDR3, from cysteine to phenylalanine inclusive. The entry retains the CDR3 DNA only, 45 bases that are in frame from base 1. CDR1 and CDR2, per the germline V gene, are KGHDR and SFDVKD. TCRdb lists the instrument as Illumina HiSeq 2500. Quantitative 5'-RACE with molecular barcodes was the method used to prepare the TCR beta libraries. Concerning the study's data processing: A new computational method, built on a probabilistic model of VDJ rearrangement, was used to identify disease-linked TCR variants. TCRdb's own reprocessing of the public reads used fastp at Q25 and MiXCR and kept productive beta chains. Rows with one shared CDR3 protein collapse into an entry with the most common genes and DNA. These V and J calls derive from TCRdb rather than the authors' analysis. The sample yields some 150,000 distinct CDR3 sequences; around 10% were counted once. The ten largest clones represent roughly 4% of the sample.

The data are from a study of CD8 T cells in ankylosing spondylitis (dated 2017 in TCRdb). Concerning the study at large: The study set out to find disease-linked TCR variants by profiling T cell receptor beta repertoires in ankylosing spondylitis patients and healthy donors. Peripheral blood was sampled, and synovial fluid was additionally collected from ankylosing spondylitis patients. In total, the full study cohort was made up of some 100 healthy donors and about two dozen ankylosing spondylitis patients. Study-wide findings and limitations: The disease-linked clones were reported as significantly enriched in matched synovial fluid samples from ankylosing spondylitis patients. Blood from ankylosing spondylitis patients appeared to be characterized by a TCR beta motif composed of roughly 8 highly homologous amino acid variants. Some motif variants had previously been reported in the synovial fluid and blood of reactive arthritis patients, which suggests shared mechanisms of disease initiation. The disease-linked clones had a CD8+ phenotype and were found at relatively low frequencies in peripheral blood.

The TCR sequence derives from a female donor with ankylosing spondylitis or in good health (not recorded which). In this chain, TRBV24-1 is recombined with TRBJ2-7; 9 junctional bases match TRBD1. Sequenced sample: blood, either unsorted or a sorted T cell fraction (not recorded which). CDR3 sequence: CATSDYPGQGNEQYF. The sequence in DNA is TGTGCCACCAGTGATTACCCGGGACAGGGCAACGAGCAGTACTTC.